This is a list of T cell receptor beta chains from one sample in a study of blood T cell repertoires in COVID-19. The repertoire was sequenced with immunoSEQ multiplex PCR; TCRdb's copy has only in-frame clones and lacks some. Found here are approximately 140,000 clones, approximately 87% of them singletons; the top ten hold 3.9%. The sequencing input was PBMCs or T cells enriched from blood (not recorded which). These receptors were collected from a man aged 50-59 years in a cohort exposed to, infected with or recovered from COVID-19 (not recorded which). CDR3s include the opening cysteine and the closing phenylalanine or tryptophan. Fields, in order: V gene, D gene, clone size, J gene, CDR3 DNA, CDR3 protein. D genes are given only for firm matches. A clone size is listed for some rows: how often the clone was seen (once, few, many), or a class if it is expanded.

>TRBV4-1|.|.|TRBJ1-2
TGCGCCAGCAGCCAAGATCCGCGAATTAATGGCTACACCTTC
CASSQDPRINGYTF
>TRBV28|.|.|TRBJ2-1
TGTGCCAGCGCCCGGGACAACTACAATGAGCAGTTCTTC
CASARDNYNEQFF
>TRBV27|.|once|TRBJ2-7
TGTGCCAGCAGTTTAGCCAGGTCCTCCTACGAGCAGTACTTC
CASSLARSSYEQYF
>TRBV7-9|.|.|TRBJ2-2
TGTGCCAGCAGCCCCCTCGCCGGGAGCACCGGGGAGCTGTTTTTT
CASSPLAGSTGELFF
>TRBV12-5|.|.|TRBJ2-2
TGTGCTAGTGGTTTGGTACTTGGGGGGACCGGGGAGCTGTTTTTT
CASGLVLGGTGELFF
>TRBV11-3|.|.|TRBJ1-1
TGTGCCAGCAGCCCACAGGGTGAAGCTTTCTTT
CASSPQGEAFF
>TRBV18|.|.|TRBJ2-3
TGTGCCAGCTCGGGCGGGGGCACAGATACGCAGTATTTT
CASSGGGTDTQYF
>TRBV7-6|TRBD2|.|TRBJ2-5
TGTGCCAGCAGCCGTTTAGCGGGCCAAGAGACCCAGTACTTC
CASSRLAGQETQYF
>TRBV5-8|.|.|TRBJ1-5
TGTGCCAGCAGCTCCGACCCGGGGCCCCAGCATTTT
CASSSDPGPQHF
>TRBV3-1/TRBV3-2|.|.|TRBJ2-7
TGTGCCAGCAGCCAAGAGGGAGGTAATCCCTACGAGCAGTACTTC
CASSQEGGNPYEQYF
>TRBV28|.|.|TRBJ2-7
TGTGCCAGCAGTCCGCAGGGTAAGGGCCTCTACGAGCAGTACTTC
CASSPQGKGLYEQYF
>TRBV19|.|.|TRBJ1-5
TGTGCCAGTAGTTCCTCATGGGGAGGCAATCAGCCCCAGCATTTT
CASSSSWGGNQPQHF
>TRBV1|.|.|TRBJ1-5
TGCACCAGCAGCCAAGAAACCCGCCGGGGAGGTCAGCCCCAGCATTTT
CTSSQETRRGGQPQHF
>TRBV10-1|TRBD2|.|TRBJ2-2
TGCGCCAGCAGTACCGGGACTAGTATCCGGGAGCTGTTTTTT
CASSTGTSIRELFF
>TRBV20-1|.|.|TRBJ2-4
TGCAGTGCTAGTGAACAGGGAGCACTAGCCAAAAACATTCAGTACTTC
CSASEQGALAKNIQYF
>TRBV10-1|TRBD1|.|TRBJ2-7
TGCGCCAGCAGCGACCGGGACAGTGGCTACGAGCAGTACTTC
CASSDRDSGYEQYF
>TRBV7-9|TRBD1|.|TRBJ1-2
TGTGCCAGCAGCTCGGGACAGAGAGCTAACTATGGCTACACCTTC
CASSSGQRANYGYTF
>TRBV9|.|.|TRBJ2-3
TGTGCCAGCTCTTACACAAACACAGATACGCAGTATTTT
CASSYTNTDTQYF
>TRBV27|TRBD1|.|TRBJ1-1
TGTGCCAGCAGTTTATTAGGGGGCTACAACACTGAAGCTTTCTTT
CASSLLGGYNTEAFF
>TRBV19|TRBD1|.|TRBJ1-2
TGTGCCAGTAGTACAAACCGACAGGGAGCCACCTCCAGGGGTGGCTACACCTTC
CASSTNRQGATSRGGYTF
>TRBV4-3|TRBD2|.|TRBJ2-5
TGCGCCAGCAGCCAAGATGGAGGGAGCGGGGGGGCCCTAAACTTC
CASSQDGGSGGALNF
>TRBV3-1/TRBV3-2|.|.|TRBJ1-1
TGTGCCAGCAGCCAATTACGAGACACTGAAGCTTTCTTT
CASSQLRDTEAFF
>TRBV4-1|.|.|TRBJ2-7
TGCGCCAGCAGCCCGGTCACAGGGATCTCCTACGAGCAGTACTTC
CASSPVTGISYEQYF
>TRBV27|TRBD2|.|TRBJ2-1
TGTGCCAGCAAAGGGGGTTCCGGGACTAGAGGGAATGAGCAGTTCTTC
CASKGGSGTRGNEQFF
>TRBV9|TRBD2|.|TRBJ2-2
TGTGCCAGCGGACTAGCGGGATCGAACACCGGGGAGCTGTTTTTT
CASGLAGSNTGELFF
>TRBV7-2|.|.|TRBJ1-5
TGTGCCAGCAACGTGGCGGCCTATAGCAATCAGCCCCAGCATTTT
CASNVAAYSNQPQHF
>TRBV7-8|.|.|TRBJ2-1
TGTGCCAGCCTCGGCAGGGCCCCTAGCTCCTACAATGAGCAGTTCTTC
CASLGRAPSSYNEQFF
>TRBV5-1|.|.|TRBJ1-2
TGCGCCAGCAGCTTGAATACAGGGCATATTTACGGCTACACCTTC
CASSLNTGHIYGYTF
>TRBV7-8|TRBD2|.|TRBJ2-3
TGTGCCAGCAGCCTGCAAAGGGGGACTAGCGGGAGCACAGATACGCAGTATTTT
CASSLQRGTSGSTDTQYF
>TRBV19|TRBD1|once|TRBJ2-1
TGTGCCAGTAGTATCAGGGGGACACCCCCGTACAATGAGCAGTTCTTC
CASSIRGTPPYNEQFF
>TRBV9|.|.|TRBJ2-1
TGTGCCAGCAGCGCTACTCCTACCTCCTACAATGAGCAGTTCTTC
CASSATPTSYNEQFF
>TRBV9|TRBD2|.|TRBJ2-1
TGTGCCAGCTCGATAGCGGGGGGGACCTCCTACAATGAGCAGTTCTTC
CASSIAGGTSYNEQFF
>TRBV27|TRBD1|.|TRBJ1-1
TGTGCCAGCAGTGGGCGGACAGGGAGTGTGGCTTTCTTT
CASSGRTGSVAFF
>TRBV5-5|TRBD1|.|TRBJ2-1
TGTGCCAGCAGCCTGACAGGGGTGGGGGCCCATGAGCAGTTCTTC
CASSLTGVGAHEQFF
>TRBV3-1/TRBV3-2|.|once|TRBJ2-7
TGTGCCAGCAGTGGGGGCGATTACGAGCAGTACTTC
CASSGGDYEQYF
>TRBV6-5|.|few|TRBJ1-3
TGTGCCAGCAGTTACGGGAGAGGCACCATATATTTT
CASSYGRGTIYF
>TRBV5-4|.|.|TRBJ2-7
TGTGCCAGCAGCTTGGCCCCAGGGTTCGTAGACGAGCAGTACTTC
CASSLAPGFVDEQYF
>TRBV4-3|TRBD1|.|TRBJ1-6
TGCGCCAGCAGCCAAGCCCCCACAGGGGAGAATTCACCCCTCCACTTT
CASSQAPTGENSPLHF
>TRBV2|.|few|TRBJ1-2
TGTGCCAGCAGTGGAACAGACCTACTCCTATATGGCTACACCTTC
CASSGTDLLLYGYTF
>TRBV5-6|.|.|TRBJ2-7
TGTGCCAGCAGCTTGGAGGGGGGGGACAGGCCCTACGAGCAGTACTTC
CASSLEGGDRPYEQYF
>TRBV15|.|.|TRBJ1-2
TGTGCCACCAGCAGAGATGTGGCCGGCTACACCTTC
CATSRDVAGYTF